The T cell receptor (beta chain) described here comes from a study of blood T cell repertoires in COVID-19. Study overall: Acute-phase and convalescent COVID-19 samples originated in the United States, Italy and Spain. From T cells, B-cell-depleted T cells, or PBMCs came the material, which was cDNA or gDNA.

CDR1 is SGHRS and CDR2 is YFSETQ in the germline V gene. This CDR3 spans 17 amino acids. V was pared by 0 bases and J by 2 bases, with 15 bases between. Authors' methods: Reference gene primers were amplified, and this amplification served to estimate nucleated cell counts. Clones were read by immunoSEQ multiplex PCR, and TCRdb kept only the in-frame ones, dropping some. The DNA was the basis for D and trimming; V, J and clone size are from that table. The profile shows some 350,000 clones, around nine tenths of them singletons. The receptor was isolated from a woman between 18 and 29 years old who had recovered from COVID-19. The rearrangement uses TRBV5-1 and TRBJ2-4; D is perhaps TRBD1 (6 bases). Input material: peripheral blood. The CDR3 protein is CASSLDPGQETKNIQYF. The DNA of the CDR3 is TGCGCCAGCAGCTTGGATCCGGGACAAGAAACCAAAAACATTCAGTACTTC.